The rows below give T cell receptor beta chains drawn from one sample of a study of CD8 T cells in ankylosing spondylitis. TCRdb recomputed calls from the 5' RACE reads with MiXCR, one row per CDR3 protein. The sample lists around 99,000 distinct CDR3 sequences; about 9.1% were seen once. The specimen was blood, either unsorted or a sorted T cell fraction (not recorded which). The source of these receptors is a male donor with ankylosing spondylitis or in good health (not recorded which). Each CDR3 is given with its conserved first and last residue. A D gene is named only where the DNA matches it firmly. Only some rows state a clone size, as once, few, many or a class for expanded clones.

TRBJ2-1 | TRBD1 | many | TRBV9 | TGTGCCAGCAGCGTAGAACAGGGGCTTTACAATGAGCAGTTCTTC | CASSVEQGLYNEQFF
TRBJ2-1 | TRBD2 | many | TRBV20-1 | TGCAGTGCTTCAGCGGGGGTTCTCAGCAATGAGCAGTTCTTC | CSASAGVLSNEQFF
TRBJ1-5 | - | many | TRBV7-8 | TGTGCCAGCAGCATAGGACAGACCCAGTATAGCAATCAGCCCCAGCATTTT | CASSIGQTQYSNQPQHF
TRBJ2-1 | - | many | TRBV7-8 | TGTGCCAGCAGCTTAGCGGGTGTGGGCGATGAGCAGTCCTTC | CASSLAGVGDEQSF
TRBJ1-5 | TRBD1 | many | TRBV20-1 | TGCAGTGCTAGGGACAGGGGGAATAGCAATCAGCCCCAGCATTTT | CSARDRGNSNQPQHF
TRBJ2-7 | - | many | TRBV28 | TGTGCCAGCACCCCGACAGGATACTACGAGCAGTACTTC | CASTPTGYYEQYF
TRBJ1-2 | TRBD1 | - | TRBV19 | TGTGCCAGTAAAACAGGGGGAGTCTACTATGGCTACACCTTC | CASKTGGVYYGYTF
TRBJ1-1 | - | many | TRBV10-3 | TGTGCCATCAGTGACTGGGAGAGGGTGAACACTGAAGCTTTCTTT | CAISDWERVNTEAFF
TRBJ2-7 | - | many | TRBV29-1 | TGCAGCGCCGAGCACGGGGCAGCGCAGTACTTC | CSAEHGAAQYF
TRBJ1-2 | TRBD1 | - | TRBV20-1 | TGCAGTGCTAGACCACGGACAGGGACCCACTATGGCTACACCTTC | CSARPRTGTHYGYTF
TRBJ2-2 | - | - | TRBV4-1 | TGCGCCAGCAGCCAAGACGGAGCGAACACCGGGGAGCTGTTTTTT | CASSQDGANTGELFF
TRBJ2-1 | TRBD2 | many | TRBV20-1 | TGCAGTGCTAGAGAGCGGGGGGGGGTGGATGAGCAGTTCTTC | CSARERGGVDEQFF
TRBJ1-2 | - | - | TRBV28 | TGTGCCAGCAGTTTATCGGGACCCGTCAGAGGTGGCTACACCTTC | CASSLSGPVRGGYTF
TRBJ2-7 | - | many | TRBV5-6 | TGTGCCAGCAGCAACACAGGGCGCTACGAGCAGTACTTC | CASSNTGRYEQYF
TRBJ2-1 | - | few | TRBV4-1 | TGCGCCAGCAGCCATGGCCCCGGGCCCCCGATAAATGAGCAGTTCTTC | CASSHGPGPPINEQFF
TRBJ1-2 | TRBD1 | many | TRBV2 | TGTGCCAGCAGTCTGACAGGGAGTGACGGCTACACCTTC | CASSLTGSDGYTF
TRBJ2-1 | - | many | TRBV12-3/TRBV12-4 | TGTGCCAGCACCCCGGGTGTGGGGTACAATGAGCAGTTCTTC | CASTPGVGYNEQFF
TRBJ1-2 | TRBD1 | - | TRBV5-1 | TGCGCCAGCAGCTTCGCCCTGGACAGGGATGTCTACACCTTC | CASSFALDRDVYTF
TRBJ2-4 | - | many | TRBV5-1 | TGCGCCAGCAGCTTGGTTGTCAGGGCCGTGGGTAACATTCAGTACTTC | CASSLVVRAVGNIQYF
TRBJ2-1 | TRBD2 | - | TRBV29-1 | TGCAGCGTACCCAGCGGGGACCAGCAGTTCTTC | CSVPSGDQQFF
TRBJ2-7 | - | - | TRBV7-2 | TGTGCCAGCAGCGCCCACTCCTACGAGCAGTACTTC | CASSAHSYEQYF
TRBJ2-1 | TRBD2 | - | TRBV20-1 | TGCAGTGCTAGAGAGGCTAGCGGGGTCAATGAGCAGTTCTTC | CSAREASGVNEQFF
TRBJ2-1 | - | many | TRBV6-5 | TGTGCCAGCAGCTCGACTACGTCTGAGCAGTTCTTC | CASSSTTSEQFF
TRBJ2-1 | - | - | TRBV30 | TGTGCCTGGAGTGTAGTTGGGACTCGCTCCTACAATGAGCAGTTCTTC | CAWSVVGTRSYNEQFF
TRBJ1-4 | - | many | TRBV12-3/TRBV12-4 | TGTGCCAGCAGTTTAACAGCCTTTAATGAAAAACTGTTTTTT | CASSLTAFNEKLFF
TRBJ2-1 | - | - | TRBV28 | TGTGCCACCGAGCCAGCGTACAATGAGCAGTTCTTC | CATEPAYNEQFF
TRBJ2-7 | TRBD1 | many | TRBV6-5 | TGTGCCAGCAGTTACACTTGGGGACAGGGCTCCTACGAGCAGTACTTC | CASSYTWGQGSYEQYF
TRBJ1-4 | - | many | TRBV28 | TGTGCCAGCAGTTTAAGGGAAAAACTGTTTTTT | CASSLREKLFF
TRBJ2-7 | TRBD2 | many | TRBV20-1 | TGCAGTGCCGGACTAGCGGGGAGCTCCTACGAGCAGTACTTC | CSAGLAGSSYEQYF
TRBJ2-6 | - | few | TRBV7-8 | TGTGCCAGCAGCCCCCCTCGGAGGTACTCTGGGGCCAACGTCCTGACTTTC | CASSPPRRYSGANVLTF
TRBJ2-5 | - | - | TRBV7-9 | TGTGCCAGCAGCACAATCAGGGGTAGAGAGACCCAGTACTTC | CASSTIRGRETQYF
TRBJ2-1 | TRBD1 | many | TRBV7-8 | TGTGCCAGCAGCCCCCGGGACAGGGGGAGCAATGAGCAGTTCTTC | CASSPRDRGSNEQFF
TRBJ1-5 | TRBD1 | - | TRBV19 | TGTGCCAGTACCCTTAGCTGGGACAGGGACCAGCCCCAGCATTTT | CASTLSWDRDQPQHF
TRBJ1-2 | TRBD1 | many | TRBV20-1 | TGCAGTGCTAACCGGGACAGTAACTATGGCTACACCTTC | CSANRDSNYGYTF
TRBJ1-5 | - | few | TRBV3-1 | TGTGCCACCAGCCAAGATCTGCGGGGGGGTCAGCCCCAGCATTTT | CATSQDLRGGQPQHF
TRBJ1-2 | - | many | TRBV12-3/TRBV12-4 | TGTGCCAGCACCCGGACAGTTAACTATGGCTACACCTTC | CASTRTVNYGYTF